This entry features one T cell receptor beta chain sequence. This table comes from immunoSEQ multiplex PCR, and its TCRdb copy is limited to in-frame clones, with some not included. The table lists about 280,000 clones, 88% of them singletons. The CDR3 runs to 15 residues. V dropped 0 bases and J dropped 0 bases, with 7 bases sitting between them. Germline V lookup: CDR1 SGHTS, CDR2 YDEGEE. The data were taken from a study of blood T cell repertoires in COVID-19. V gene TRBV5-8 combines with J gene TRBJ1-3; D gene uncertain. The specimen was PBMCs or T cells enriched from blood (not recorded which). The receptor was derived from a woman aged 25 to 39 who had recovered from COVID-19. The CDR3 reads CASSLEQASGNTIYF. In DNA, the CDR3 is TGTGCCAGCAGCTTGGAGCAGGCCTCTGGAAACACCATATATTTT.